This entry describes one TCR beta chain. Its antigen remains unidentified. Each patient experienced a relapse that followed autologous stem cell transplantation, and brentuximab vedotin exposure varied. V gave up 6 bases and J gave up 1 base; unmatched junction bases: 13. Germline V gives CDR1 ENHRY, CDR2 SYGVKD. The CDR3 is made up of 19 amino acids. Generated by immunoSEQ multiplex PCR, the TCRdb table keeps only in-frame clones and is missing some. The profile covers over 15,000 clones, with over 80% appearing a single time and 30% to 40% taken by the ten largest. These data are taken from a study of PD-1 blockade in classical Hodgkin lymphoma. Study overall: Nivolumab dosed at 3 mg/kg went to patients intravenously every 2 weeks. Findings and limits, study-wide: At C4D1, TCR diversity had climbed significantly for CD4+ cells, though not for CD8+ cells.

This chain uses TRBV10-3 with TRBJ2-6, with TRBD1 identical over 9 bases. The source is a human donor with classical Hodgkin lymphoma. This material consisted of peripheral blood mononuclear cells (PBMCs), taken before the second cycle of nivolumab. This chain's CDR3 is CAISARWGQGLSGANVLTF. CDR3 bases: TGTGCCATCAGCGCTAGATGGGGACAGGGATTATCTGGGGCCAACGTCCTGACTTTC.